This TCR beta chain appears in the sequencing data of a study of T-cell memory formation after mild COVID-19. The CDR3 is 15 amino acids. Germline values: CDR1 SEHNR, CDR2 FQNEAQ (reference sequence). Trimming shortened V by 5 bases and J by 0 bases, and 11 bases separated the two germline ends. Libraries for TCRalpha and TCRbeta carried sample barcodes and unique molecular identifiers via 5'RACE. Via MiXCR, TCRdb re-called the 5' RACE reads, giving one row per CDR3 protein. The data hold fewer than 110,000 distinct CDR3 sequences, with approximately 15% observed a single time. In this sample, this clonotype turned up many times. The antigen is undetermined. Study-wide points: Contracting clones from day 15 to 85 showed balanced CD4/CD8; later expanders favored CD4+. CD4+ contracting clones lay mainly in CM and EM, CD8+ ones in EMRA. Pre-infection memory held some responding clones, suggesting pre-existing cross-reactive T cells responded.

The sequence was collected from a man younger than 35 who had mild COVID-19 (a few samples of this study predate the infection). Cell type and time point are not known. Sequenced: PBMCs or a T cell subset sorted from them (not recorded which). V gene TRBV7-9 combines with J gene TRBJ2-1, with D possibly TRBD2 on 6 matching bases. CDR3 in DNA: TGTGCCAGCAGCGGGACTCTCAGCTCCTACAATGAGCAGTTCTTC. Residues: CASSGTLSSYNEQFF. The complete variable domain, with remaining parts taken from reference TRBV7-9 and TRBJ2-1, reads DTGVSQNPRHKITKRGQNVTFRCDPISEHNRLYWYRQTLGQGPEFLTYFQNEAQLEKSRLLSDRFSAERPKGSFSTLEIQRTEQGDSAMYLCASSGTLSSYNEQFFGPGTRLTVL.